Below are 23 T cell receptor beta chains sequenced from a single sample in a study of blood T cell repertoires in COVID-19. Clones were sequenced by immunoSEQ multiplex PCR, and TCRdb holds only the in-frame ones, with some missing. The sample holds approximately 350,000 clones, 70% to 90% seen once. The material sequenced was peripheral blood. The receptors originated from a woman in her fifties or sixties with COVID-19, enrolled during active disease.

The rearrangement links TRBV5-1 to TRBJ1-5, with 9 bases lining up with TRBD1. Germline V lookup: CDR1 SGHRS, CDR2 YFSETQ. The CDR3 runs to 15 residues. Losses at the gene ends were 3 bases for V and 5 bases for J; bases not matched to a gene: 6. The CDR3 bases are TGCGCCAGCAGCTCGTCGGGACAGGGAGATCAGCCCCAGCATTTT. Its translation: CASSSSGQGDQPQHF.

J is TRBJ1-2 and V is TRBV2, with D perhaps matching TRBD1 (5 bases). CDR1 is SNHLY and CDR2 is FYNNEI in the germline V gene. CDR3 length: 15 residues. V was cut by 0 bases and J by 6 bases, with 14 bases left in between. DNA for the CDR3: TGTGCCAGCAGTGAAGCCGGGGGGAAAGTACATGGCTACACCTTC. Residues: CASSEAGGKVHGYTF.

This clone was seen once. The chain combines TRBV9 with TRBJ1-5; D might be TRBD1 (5 bases). This CDR3 has 15 residues. V dropped 4 bases and J dropped 7 bases, with 18 bases sitting between them. CDR1 is SGDLS, CDR2 YYNGEE, per germline. CDR3 amino acids: CASSTGTLVGQPQHF. The DNA of the CDR3 is TGTGCCAGCAGCACCGGGACTCTAGTAGGGCAGCCCCAGCATTTT.

Note on this clone: Sequence at one end of the junction differs from germline and may be a read error. The CDR3 loop reads CASSLDSYYSPLHF. CDR3 sequence (DNA): TGTGCCAGCAGCTTGGACAGCTATTATTCACCCCTCCACTTT. This chain links TRBV7-9 with TRBJ1-6, with a tentative D call TRBD1 (6 bases). Germline lookup yields CDR1 SEHNR and CDR2 FQNEAQ (reference sequence). CDR3 length: 14 amino acids.

The J gene is TRBJ1-1, the V gene TRBV9; a weak D match, TRBD1 (5 bases). The length of the CDR3 is 12 residues. V lost 2 bases, J lost 8 bases, and 10 bases lay in between. Per the germline V gene, CDR1 is SGDLS and CDR2 is YYNGEE. CDR3 sequence: CASSVDKEEAFF. In DNA, the CDR3 is TGTGCCAGCAGCGTGGACAAGGAGGAAGCTTTCTTT.

This rearrangement joins TRBV7-9 to TRBJ2-3; perhaps TRBD2 as D (6 bases). Trimming removed 7 bases at V and 0 bases at J, with 11 bases between. The CDR3 extends over 14 amino acids. CDR1 SEHNR and CDR2 FQNEAQ come from the germline V gene (reference sequence). The CDR3 protein is CASMTRGSTDTQYF. The CDR3 DNA reads TGTGCCAGCATGACGCGGGGAAGCACAGATACGCAGTATTTT.

This clone was found once. This chain connects TRBV7-2 to TRBJ1-2; 7 nucleotides align to TRBD1. Germline CDR1 reads SGHTA; CDR2 reads FQGNSA. This CDR3 is built from 14 residues. V lost 2 bases and J lost 8; bases outside the gene matches: 8. The CDR3 DNA follows: TGTGCCAGCAGCTTAAGGGGGCAGGGTGAAGGCTACACCTTC. It yields the protein CASSLRGQGEGYTF.

The rearrangement uses TRBV24-1 and TRBJ2-3, with a possible D match to TRBD1 (5 bases). The CDR3 runs 15 residues. V gave up 4 bases and J gave up 6 bases, with 16 bases separating them. Germline assignment: CDR1 KGHDR and CDR2 SFDVKD. CDR3 residues: CATSESGRGRDTQYF. In nucleotides, the CDR3 is TGTGCCACCAGTGAATCAGGAAGGGGTAGGGATACGCAGTATTTT.

V is TRBV3-1 (or the pseudogene TRBV3-2) and J is TRBJ2-2; D perhaps matches TRBD2 (5 bases). Trimming removed 1 base from V and 4 bases from J, with 16 bases in between. This CDR3 has 17 residues. Germline CDR1 and CDR2: LGHDT and YNNKEL (reference sequence). This chain's CDR3 is CASSQVFGAGPTGELFF. In nucleotides, the CDR3 is TGTGCCAGCAGCCAAGTCTTTGGCGCGGGCCCCACCGGGGAGCTGTTTTTT.

J is TRBJ1-2 and V is TRBV11-3, with D possibly being TRBD1 (5 bases). This CDR3 has 15 amino acids. With 0 bases removed from V and 8 bases from J, the gap between germline ends came to 16 bases. Germline CDR1 is SGHNT and CDR2 is YENEEA. CDR3 nucleotides: TGTGCCAGCAGCTTAGAACACTCGATGGCAGGGGGCTACACCTTC. It translates to CASSLEHSMAGGYTF.

The chain uses TRBV12-5 and TRBJ1-5; maybe TRBD1 (6 bases). The V gene lost 4 bases and the J gene lost 5 bases, with 12 bases spanning the gap. This CDR3 contains 14 residues. From germline, CDR1 is LGHNT and CDR2 FRNRAP. The CDR3 DNA is TGTGCTAGTGGTTCACAGGGATCCTATCAGCCCCAGCATTTT. Translated: CASGSQGSYQPQHF.

CDR3 bases: TGTGCCAGCAGCCCCGGACATACGAACACCGGGGAGCTGTTTTTT. This encodes CASSPGHTNTGELFF. The chain uses TRBV11-3 and TRBJ2-2; D may be TRBD1 (5 bases). The CDR3 length is 15 residues. Trimming left V 5 bases short and J 0 bases short, with 10 bases between. CDR1 and CDR2 from the germline V gene are SGHNT and YENEEA.

This chain links TRBV14 with TRBJ2-1; TRBD2 matches 12 bases. The CDR3 loop spans 18 amino acids. The ends lost 3 bases at V and 0 bases at J; junction bases unmatched: 6. CDR1 SGHDN and CDR2 FVKESK come from the germline V gene. CDR3 sequence (DNA): TGTGCCAGCAGCCAGGGGACTAGCGGGTTCAGCTCCTACAATGAGCAGTTCTTC. Amino acids: CASSQGTSGFSSYNEQFF.

The rearrangement uses TRBV11-2 and TRBJ1-1; perhaps TRBD1 as D (6 bases). The CDR3 contains 16 residues. The germline gives CDR1 SGHAT, CDR2 FQNNGV. Trimming took 3 bases from V and 2 from J, leaving 16 bases between them. The CDR3 DNA reads as TGTGCCAGCAGCTTTTGGGACATACAGGGTAACACTGAAGCTTTCTTT. Protein: CASSFWDIQGNTEAFF.

The V call is TRBV27, the J call TRBJ2-3; 9 bases line up with TRBD2. The CDR3 has 15 amino acids. V dropped 5 bases and J dropped 2; count of bases not matched to a gene: 5. Germline values: CDR1 MNHEY, CDR2 SMNVEV (reference sequence). DNA for the CDR3: TGTGCCAGCAGTCCTCTAGCGGGGACCACAGATACGCAGTATTTT. Translation gives CASSPLAGTTDTQYF.

The rearrangement joins TRBV7-2 to TRBJ2-1; TRBD2 agrees at 10 bases. Germline CDR1 reads SGHTA; CDR2 reads FQGNSA. This CDR3 spans 15 amino acids. Losses at the gene ends were 5 bases for V and 2 bases for J; bases not matched to a gene: 3. CDR3 loop: CASSASGGAYNEQFF. The CDR3 nucleotides read TGTGCCAGCAGCGCTAGCGGGGGCGCCTACAATGAGCAGTTCTTC. The variable domain in full, with the rest retrieved from reference TRBV7-2 and TRBJ2-1, is GAGVSQSPSNKVTEKGKDVELRCDPISGHTALYWYRQSLGQGLEFLIYFQGNSAPDKSGLPSDRFSAERTGGSVSTLTIQRTQQEDSAVYLCASSASGGAYNEQFFGPGTRLTVL.

In regard to this clone: At the DNA level, this CDR3 is encoded by other sequences in the same sample as well. The chain joins TRBV6-5 to TRBJ1-3; D gene unclear. The CDR3 contains 13 residues. Germline V gene sequence: CDR1 MNHEY, CDR2 SVGAGI. Trimming removed 6 bases from V and 4 bases from J, with 10 bases in between. The CDR3 nucleotides read TGTGCCAGCAGGGGCGGGTCGGGAAACACCATATATTTT. Translation gives CASRGGSGNTIYF.

The CDR3 sequence is CASSISYEQYF. CDR3 sequence (DNA): TGCGCCAGCAGCATTAGCTACGAGCAGTACTTC. V is TRBV5-1 and J is TRBJ2-7, with D unresolved. V was clipped by 4 bases and J by 3 bases, with 5 bases between them. The CDR3 consists of 11 residues. Germline CDR1 SGHRS, CDR2 YFSETQ.

This clone was seen a single time. V is TRBV6-6 and J is TRBJ2-3; no firm D call. Trimming stripped 2 bases from V and 3 bases from J, with 6 bases between. Germline lookup yields CDR1 MNHNY and CDR2 SVGAGI (reference sequence). The CDR3 contains 13 residues. CDR3 protein: CASSYHETDTQYF. CDR3 nucleotide sequence: TGTGCCAGCAGTTACCACGAGACAGATACGCAGTATTTT.

This clone was detected ten times or more. The genes are TRBV19 and TRBJ1-2; 7 positions agree with TRBD1. CDR3 size: 13 residues. V lost 5 bases to trimming and J lost 4 bases; unmatched junction nucleotides: 4. Germline V CDR1 and CDR2: LNHDA, SQIVND (reference sequence). The CDR3 here is CASSPQGIYGYTF. The CDR3 DNA reads as TGTGCCAGTAGTCCACAGGGGATCTATGGCTACACCTTC.

The chain employs TRBV4-3 and TRBJ1-2; 7 bases agree with TRBD1. The CDR3 covers 18 residues. V lost 1 base and J lost 4; bases outside the gene matches: 15. CDR1 and CDR2 from the germline V gene are LGHNA and YSLEER. The CDR3 region is CASSQGGRQGSPSYGYTF. CDR3 DNA sequence: TGCGCCAGCAGCCAAGGGGGAAGACAGGGTTCACCTAGCTATGGCTACACCTTC.

This chain links TRBV2 with TRBJ1-5; D perhaps matches TRBD1 (6 bases). Germline CDR1 is SNHLY and CDR2 is FYNNEI. With 2 bases removed from V and 5 bases from J, the gap between germline ends came to 10 bases. There are 14 residues in the CDR3. The CDR3 region is CASSETGRDQPQHF. CDR3 coding DNA: TGTGCCAGCAGTGAAACAGGGAGGGATCAGCCCCAGCATTTT.

This clone was observed a single time. This sequence joins TRBV5-1 and TRBJ1-2; 7 nucleotides align to TRBD1. This CDR3 spans 13 amino acids. V lost 4 bases, J lost 4 bases, and 4 bases stayed unmatched. Germline assignment: CDR1 SGHRS and CDR2 YFSETQ. CDR3 amino acids: CASSLTGIYGYTF. The CDR3 nucleotides read TGCGCCAGCAGCCTGACAGGGATCTATGGCTACACCTTC.